This entry lists 24 T cell receptor beta chains sequenced from one sample in a study of blood T cells in healthy people across ages. It was with a sample-barcoded 5' primer and a J-beta primer mix that a second PCR of roughly 6 to 12 cycles was run. Via MiXCR, TCRdb re-called the 5' RACE reads, giving one row per CDR3 protein. There are 1.5 million to 2 million distinct CDR3 sequences in the sample; roughly 50% occur only once, and 2.1% lies in the top ten. The sequenced sample was blood. The receptors here all came from a woman in her 40s in good health.

As concerns this clonotype: A junction end diverges from the germline sequence, so it may reflect a read error. The V and J genes are TRBV7-2 and TRBJ1-1; D possibly corresponds to TRBD1 (6 bases). The CDR3 extends over 16 amino acids. Germline values: CDR1 SGHTA, CDR2 FQGNSA. The CDR3 spells CASSLAAGAGGTEAFF. For the CDR3, the DNA is TGTGCCAGCAGCCTAGCCGCGGGGGCCGGTGGTACTGAAGCTTTCTTT. The whole variable domain, filled in from reference TRBV7-2 and TRBJ1-1, reads GAGVSQSPSNKVTEKGKDVELRCDPISGHTALYWYRQSLGQGLEFLIYFQGNSAPDKSGLPSDRFSAERTGGSVSTLTIQRTQQEDSAVYLCASSLAAGAGGTEAFFGQGTRLTVV.

The gene calls are TRBV19 and TRBJ2-7; TRBD2 matches at 7 bases. Germline assignment: CDR1 LNHDA and CDR2 SQIVND (reference sequence). With V trimmed by 5 bases and J by 7 bases, 11 bases remained unmatched. The length of the CDR3 is 14 residues. CDR3 coding DNA: TGTGCCAGTAGTTTAGGGACTACTTACAATGAGCAGTACTTC. Translation: CASSLGTTYNEQYF.

This clonotype was seen once. The V and J genes are TRBV20-1 and TRBJ1-2; 7 bases line up with TRBD1. Germline CDR1 reads DFQATT; CDR2 reads SNEGSKA (reference sequence). After removal of 3 bases from V and 5 bases from J, the junction contained 6 bases not matched to a gene. The CDR3 consists of 13 residues. The CDR3 protein is CSASPSTGYGYTF. The CDR3 DNA sequence: TGCAGTGCTAGCCCCTCGACAGGGTATGGCTACACCTTC.

This clonotype was counted a few times. The J gene is TRBJ2-4, the V gene TRBV4-1, with D perhaps TRBD2 (6 bases). The V end lost 0 bases, the J end lost 0 bases, and 12 bases lay between the germline ends. The CDR3 sequence is 17 residues long. The germline V gene encodes CDR1 MGHRA and CDR2 YSYEKL. DNA of the CDR3: TGCGCCAGCAGCCAAGATTGGGGACTGCTAGCCAAAAACATTCAGTACTTC. Amino acids: CASSQDWGLLAKNIQYF.

The chain links TRBV20-1 to TRBJ1-2; D perhaps matches TRBD1 (6 bases). The CDR3 has 15 residues. From germline, CDR1 is DFQATT and CDR2 SNEGSKA (reference sequence). The V gene lost 2 bases and the J gene lost 6 bases, with 19 bases spanning the gap. CDR3 sequence reads: CSARPPLQGLHGYTF. The CDR3 nucleotides read TGCAGTGCTAGACCTCCCCTACAGGGACTGCATGGCTACACCTTC.

The chain couples TRBV3-1 to TRBJ2-5, with TRBD1 matching over 8 bases. The CDR3 totals 15 residues. CDR1 LGHDT and CDR2 YNNKEL come from the germline V gene (reference sequence). V lost 0 bases to trimming and J lost 5 bases; unmatched junction nucleotides: 5. The CDR3, as DNA: TGTGCCAGCAGCCAAGACAGGGGGCATTCGGAGACCCAGTACTTC. This sequence encodes CASSQDRGHSETQYF.

The gene calls are TRBV7-2 and TRBJ2-7, with D possibly TRBD2 on 6 matching bases. CDR3 length: 14 amino acids. Trimming stripped 4 bases from V and 3 bases from J, with 13 bases between. Germline V CDR1 and CDR2: SGHTA, FQGNSA. For the CDR3, the DNA is TGTGCCAGCAGCTCGGACTACCCATACTACGAGCAGTACTTC. Its translation is CASSSDYPYYEQYF.

The gene calls are TRBV28 and TRBJ1-1; tentative D call: TRBD1 (5 bases). V dropped 3 bases and J dropped 0 bases, with 11 bases sitting between them. The germline CDR1 and CDR2 sequences are MDHEN and SYDVKM. This CDR3 has 15 amino acids. CDR3 in DNA: TGTGCCAGCAGTTTGACAGAGCCTTTGAACACTGAAGCTTTCTTT. Translating gives CASSLTEPLNTEAFF.

This sequence joins TRBV9 and TRBJ2-5; 8 bases are a match to TRBD1. CDR1 and CDR2 from the germline V gene are SGDLS and YYNGEE. CDR3 length: 17 amino acids. V was pared by 8 bases and J by 2 bases, with 17 bases of the junction left unmatched. This CDR3 is CASSPALGQAGQETQYF. In DNA, the CDR3 is TGTGCCAGTAGCCCTGCTCTGGGACAGGCGGGTCAAGAGACCCAGTACTTC.

This rearrangement joins TRBV11-1 to TRBJ1-6; 9 nucleotides align to TRBD1. Germline lookup yields CDR1 SGHAT and CDR2 FQDESV (reference sequence). J gave up 10 bases and V 2 bases, and 12 bases lay outside the gene matches. The CDR3 has 17 residues. The CDR3 DNA reads TGTGCCAGCAGCTTATACCCCCCGGGACAGGGAAGCTCACCCCTCCACTTT. Its translation is CASSLYPPGQGSSPLHF.

A word on this clonotype: The junction differs from germline at one of its ends, possibly a read error. This chain joins TRBV7-2 and TRBJ2-3, with a weak D call TRBD1 (6 bases). Germline V gene lookup returns CDR1 SGHTA and CDR2 FQGNSA. The CDR3 extends over 16 amino acids. In DNA, the CDR3 is TGTGCCAACAGCTTAGATTGGGCAGGGGGCACAGATACGCAGTATTTT. Amino acids: CANSLDWAGGTDTQYF.

The chain couples TRBV6-5 to TRBJ2-3, with D possibly being TRBD1 (5 bases). V lost 2 bases, J lost 6 bases, and 18 bases lay in between. The CDR3 is 16 residues long. CDR1 is MNHEY, CDR2 SVGAGI, per germline. CDR3 bases: TGTGCCAGCAGTTACGGAGCCAATGATTGGGGCGATACGCAGTATTTT. Translation gives CASSYGANDWGDTQYF.

The V gene is TRBV6-6, the J gene TRBJ1-2, with D possibly being TRBD1 (6 bases). Looked up from germline, CDR1 is MNHNY and CDR2 is SVGAGI (reference sequence). The ends were cut back, 5 bases at V and 8 bases at J, with 21 bases in the middle. This CDR3 is built from 15 residues. CDR3 sequence reads: CASSLTFSGDSGYTF. The CDR3 DNA sequence: TGTGCCAGCAGTCTCACCTTCTCAGGGGATTCGGGCTACACCTTC.

This chain connects TRBV29-1 to TRBJ2-5; D is unclear. The CDR3 runs 12 residues. The V and J ends lost 3 bases and 5 bases respectively, with 10 bases between them. Germline assignment: CDR1 SQVTM and CDR2 ANQGSEA. The CDR3 loop reads CSVDMVRETQYF. CDR3 nucleotide sequence: TGCAGCGTTGATATGGTCAGGGAGACCCAGTACTTC.

The V gene is TRBV28, the J gene TRBJ2-5; D is uncertain. The CDR3 sequence is 13 residues long. Deletions cut 10 bases from V and 5 bases from J, with 17 bases between. Germline CDR1 MDHEN, CDR2 SYDVKM. The CDR3 sequence: CAIPASDGETQYF. The CDR3 DNA reads as TGTGCCATCCCCGCGAGTGACGGGGAGACCCAGTACTTC.

V gene TRBV4-2 combines with J gene TRBJ2-3, with 9 bases fitting TRBD2. V gave up 3 bases and J gave up 4 bases; unmatched junction bases: 8. Germline V CDR1 and CDR2: LGHNA, YNFKEQ. The CDR3 sequence is 16 residues long. In nucleotides, the CDR3 is TGTGCCAGCAGCCAGGAAGCTAGCGGGGCGCCAGATACGCAGTATTTT. It encodes CASSQEASGAPDTQYF.

This clonotype was detected only a few times. V gene TRBV11-2 combines with J gene TRBJ2-5; D unclear. The CDR3 length is 15 residues. V was cut by 3 bases and J by 2 bases, with 13 bases left in between. Germline V gives CDR1 SGHAT, CDR2 FQNNGV. DNA of the CDR3: TGTGCCAGCAGCTTCTCCCCCAGCGAACAAGAGACCCAGTACTTC. It specifies CASSFSPSEQETQYF.

The chain uses TRBV7-9 and TRBJ1-1; D ambiguous. CDR1 SEHNR and CDR2 FQNEAQ come from the germline V gene (reference sequence). The CDR3 has 14 amino acids. The V gene lost 5 bases and the J gene lost 0 bases, with 10 bases spanning the gap. The CDR3 sequence: CASSQPRMNTEAFF. CDR3 in DNA: TGTGCCAGCAGCCAGCCTCGGATGAACACTGAAGCTTTCTTT.

This clonotype was detected only a few times. The chain recombines TRBV28 with TRBJ2-7, with 9 positions matching TRBD2. The tail of the sequence fits TRBJ2-1 better, so the J call may be wrong. In germline, CDR1 is MDHEN, CDR2 SYDVKM. The CDR3 spans 16 residues. CDR3 sequence (DNA): TGTGCCAGCAGTCCCCTAGCGGGGTCATGGGGGAATGAGCAGTTCTTC. Protein sequence: CASSPLAGSWGNEQFF.

This clonotype has more than one count but fewer than ten. This chain uses TRBV4-3 with TRBJ1-2, with D maybe TRBD1 (5 bases). This CDR3 contains 16 residues. Germline V gene sequence: CDR1 LGHNA, CDR2 YSLEER. The V end lost 0 bases, the J end lost 4 bases, and 15 bases lay between the germline ends. In DNA form, the CDR3 reads TGCGCCAGCAGCCAAGATCAGGCTGGGGGGGGCTATGGCTACACCTTC. Translating it yields CASSQDQAGGGYGYTF.

The genes are TRBV5-1 and TRBJ2-5; D may be TRBD2 (7 bases). Between the trimmed V and J ends, which lost 6 bases and 5 bases, there was a span of 17 bases. Germline CDR1 and CDR2: SGHRS and YFSETQ. This CDR3 is 14 amino acids long. The CDR3 loop reads CASTPHRGGETQYF. Written as DNA, the CDR3 is TGCGCCAGCACCCCTCATAGGGGGGGTGAGACCCAGTACTTC.

In regard to this clonotype: At one end the junction does not follow the germline gene, possibly because of a read error. V is TRBV20-1 and J is TRBJ2-7; 7 nucleotides match TRBD1. Germline CDR1 and CDR2: DFQATT and SNEGSKA (reference sequence). CDR3 length: 15 amino acids. The CDR3 DNA follows: TGCAGTGCTAGGGATGCGACAGGGCTTAGGAACGAGCGGTACTTC. Its protein product is CSARDATGLRNERYF.

CDR3 region: CASREQKYQETQYF. CDR3 bases: TGTGCCAGCAGAGAACAGAAGTACCAAGAGACCCAGTACTTC. The V call is TRBV6-1, the J call TRBJ2-5; D not certain. Germline values: CDR1 MNHNS, CDR2 SASEGT. The CDR3 is 14 residues long. Trimming removed 6 bases at V and 0 bases at J, with 11 bases between.

This clonotype has a handful of counts. The rearrangement joins TRBV2 to TRBJ2-1; 10 bases align to TRBD2. Germline V CDR1 and CDR2: SNHLY, FYNNEI. The CDR3 sequence is 15 residues long. Trimming cost V 4 bases and J 1 base; bases outside gene matches: 1. CDR3: CASSGTSGSYNEQFF. CDR3 DNA: TGTGCCAGCAGTGGGACTAGCGGATCCTACAATGAGCAGTTCTTC.